The following is a T cell receptor (beta chain) sequence with its context. Its antigen is unknown. The conserved phenylalanine or tryptophan normally closing the CDR3 is absent here, so this likely arose from a read error. The DNA is omitted, as the CDR3 cannot be located on it reliably, and the CDR3 follows TCRdb's listing. Starting from approximately 0.5 ug total RNA, TCRbeta-specific cDNA was produced by reverse transcription with a constant-region primer and ProtoScript II reverse transcriptase. TCRbeta libraries were built with three nested multiplex PCR rounds, a slightly modified ARM-PCR procedure. Multiplex TRBV1-TRBV30 forward primers and a Cbeta reverse primer were used in the first two PCR rounds, each of which was run for about 10 cycles. A final 25-cycle PCR with Deep VentR polymerase added sample barcodes and Illumina adapters. Amplicons of 200-500 bp were gel-purified with a QIAquick gel extraction kit before sequencing. An Illumina HiSeq 2500 was used to sequence the TCRbeta amplicons with 250-bp paired-end reads. For the original study's pipeline: Reads were quality-trimmed with Trimmomatic v0.33, and paired reads were merged with FLASH v1.2.11 to recover full CDR3 sequences. V, D and J germline segments were assigned to the rearranged TCRbeta sequences by MiGEC v1.2.1b. Clonotype statistics, along with Shannon-Wiener diversity indices, were calculated using VDJtools v1.0.0. To reduce sampling bias, subsequent analyses other than the diversity analysis used only the 250 most abundant clonotypes in each sample. The public sequencing data were trimmed at Q25 with fastp and processed into clonotypes with MiXCR by TCRdb, which kept only in-frame beta chains. Each CDR3 protein appears once, grouped with its most common genes and DNA. V and J calls and clone size were set by TCRdb, not the authors. In all, the sample holds about 54,000 distinct CDR3 sequences, and about three quarters of those were seen once. The ten largest clones add up to under 30% of the sample.

Total RNA and DNA were co-extracted from around 20-30 mg of bulk tissue with the AllPrep DNA/RNA mini kit, without cell sorting. Surgical resection was performed in China between late 2015 and early 2016 on 5 or 6 patients with histopathologically diagnosed primary liver carcinoma. Chronic HBV infection was present in the patients, and the patients were treatment-naive at sampling. Five spatially separated regions were sampled per tumor: superior, inferior, left-lateral and right-lateral poles, plus the tumor centre. Histological examination found more than 80% viable tumor cells in every tumor sample. Each fresh piece of tumor and adjacent tissue was cut in two, with one half stored in RNAlater at -80 degrees C and the other half sent for histology. The sample comes from a study of tumor-infiltrating lymphocytes in primary liver carcinoma (dated by TCRdb to between 2016 and 2019). Background on the whole study: The five patients, three men and two women aged 30 to 69 years, had hepatocellular carcinoma (four) or combined HCC and intrahepatic cholangiocarcinoma (one). The five patients had tumors staged T1-T3 N0M0, with maximum diameters ranging from roughly 4 to 10 cm. Roughly 3.5 to 7.13 million productive TCRbeta reads were obtained per sample, and no significant difference in read depth was found between tissue types. For each liver tumor, the study sampled five regions along with adjacent normal tissue and blood, and applied TCRbeta repertoire sequencing, expression microarrays and whole-exome sequencing. TCRbeta repertoire sequencing covered 35 specimens from 5 patients: some 25 tumor regions, 5 adjacent noncancerous liver tissues and 5 peripheral blood samples. The approximately 24 tumor region samples were profiled with Agilent mRNA microarrays so that TCRbeta repertoire diversity could be related to the local molecular phenotype. Technical replicate repertoires showed high reproducibility, with mean shared-clone rates roughly 0.87 and correlation coefficients above 0.95. What the study reported, not specific to this receptor: Comparison of CD4+ and CD8+ T cell repertoires was precluded by the use of bulk unsorted samples. Only roughly 7-25% of top clones appeared in all five regions of a tumor, which suggests that tumor-infiltrating T cells are spatially heterogeneous. Only the TCR beta chain was sequenced, so true repertoire diversity is likely underestimated because unpaired alpha chains were not captured. The top 250 clones made up a significantly larger repertoire fraction in tumors than in blood (p = 0.039). Repertoire overlap was found to be higher between tumor regions (mean roughly 35%) than between tumor-adjacent (roughly 17%) or tumor-blood (approximately 15%) pairs, consistent with antigen-driven expansion. The study included only five patients, and the authors note findings should be validated in a larger study.

The CDR3 spans 11 amino acids, including both terminal residues. The sequenced material came from liver tumor tissue from sampling region 2. Explained via the paper, the cell subset or site label denotes: tumor region T2, inferior pole. This clonotype was obtained from a man between 40 and 49 years old with primary liver carcinoma and hepatitis B virus infection. The V and J segments used are TRBV12-3 or TRBV12-4 and TRBJ2-5; the table gives TRBD2 as D, unverified against the DNA. The CDR3 loop reads CASCSGTSAFL.